The entry below gives a single T cell receptor beta chain sequence along with its context. The antigen remains undetermined. This entry comes from a study of cytomegalovirus exposure and HLA in healthy donors. General study points: Later analysis reportedly placed an Asian-associated ancestry cluster below the roughly 600-donor mean in N-insertions. Likely technical artifact: a cluster of highly shared sequence variants.

The V end lost 3 bases, the J end lost 3 bases, and 8 bases lay between the germline ends. Germline CDR1 and CDR2: LGHNT and FRNRAP. This CDR3 comprises 13 residues. The PCR had 60 Vbeta and 13 Jbeta primers. TCRdb keeps only in-frame clones here, not all; method: immunoSEQ multiplex PCR. Altogether approximately 250,000 clones are present, around 84% being singletons, with the ten largest covering around 0.22%. The receptor was derived from a girl aged 2-9 years in good health and CMV-seronegative. The rearrangement joins TRBV12-5 to TRBJ1-1; the D is unclear. Source material: PBMCs. CDR3 coding DNA: TGTGCTAGTGGTTTTCTCGAGGACACTGAAGCTTTCTTT. This sequence encodes CASGFLEDTEAFF.